This TCR beta chain came from a study of B cell selection in AIRE deficiency. General study findings and limits: Of 3657 shared Treg TCRbeta sequences, about 32% were healthy-only, more than 7.5% patient-only. AIRE-deficient Tconv and Treg repertoires matched healthy donors in TCRBV, CDR3 length, diversity.

The ends were cut back, 5 bases at V and 10 bases at J, with 12 bases in the middle. Germline V lookup: CDR1 KGHSH, CDR2 LQKENI. This CDR3 comprises 12 residues. CD4+CD127+ cells were sorted as the conventional CD4 T cells. Concerning this clone: The antigen remains unidentified.

As originally analysed: Approximately 99,000 patient and about 1.4x10^5 healthy donor in-frame TCRbeta sequences came from conventional T cells. TCRdb keeps only in-frame clones here, not all; method: immunoSEQ multiplex PCR. The V and J calls and clone size were taken over from that table, and D and trimming were inferred from the DNA. This table has 25,000 or so clones, 95% to 98% appearing once. The sequencing sample was made of conventional CD4+ T cells sorted from PBMCs. The V call is TRBV18, the J call TRBJ2-1, with D unresolved. This sequence was found in a human donor with AIRE deficiency. The CDR3 bases are TGTGCCAGCTCAGTGTCTCTGAGAGAGCAGTTCTTC. Encoded protein: CASSVSLREQFF.